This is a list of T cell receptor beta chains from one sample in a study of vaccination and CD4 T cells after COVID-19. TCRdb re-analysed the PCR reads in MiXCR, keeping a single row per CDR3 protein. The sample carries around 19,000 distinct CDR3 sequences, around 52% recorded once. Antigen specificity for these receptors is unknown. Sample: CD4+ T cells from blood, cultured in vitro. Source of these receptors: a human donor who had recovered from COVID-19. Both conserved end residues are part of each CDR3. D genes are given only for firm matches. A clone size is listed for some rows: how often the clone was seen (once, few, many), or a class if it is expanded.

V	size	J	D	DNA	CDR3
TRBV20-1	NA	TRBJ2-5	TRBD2	TGCAGTGCGAGTAAGCGGGGAATCCAAGAGACCCAGTACTTC	CSASKRGIQETQYF
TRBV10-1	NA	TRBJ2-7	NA	TGCGCCAGCAGTGAGTCGTCCACCTCGGGTCCCTACGAGCAGTACTTC	CASSESSTSGPYEQYF
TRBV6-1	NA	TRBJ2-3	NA	TGTGCCAGCAGTGAAATGGGCACTGGGACAGATACGCAGTATTTT	CASSEMGTGTDTQYF
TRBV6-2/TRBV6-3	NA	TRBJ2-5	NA	TGTGCCAGCAGTTACTCGCTACAGGGCCAAGAGACCCAGTACTTC	CASSYSLQGQETQYF
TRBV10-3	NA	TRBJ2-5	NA	TGTGCCATCAAGGGGGGGGTCGGAGAGACCCAGTACTTC	CAIKGGVGETQYF
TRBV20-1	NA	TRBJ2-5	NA	TGCAGTGCTAGAGATGTGGGGGAGACCCAGTACTTC	CSARDVGETQYF
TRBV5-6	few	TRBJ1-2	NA	TGTGCCAGCAGCTTGGACAGGGCGGGTGGCTACACCTTC	CASSLDRAGGYTF
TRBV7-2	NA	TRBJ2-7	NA	TGTGCCAGCAGCCGGAGGGGGGGACCGGAAGGAGAGCAGTACTTC	CASSRRGGPEGEQYF
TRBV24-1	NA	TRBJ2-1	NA	TGTGCCACCAGTGGCGGCTCCTACAATGAGCAGTTCTTC	CATSGGSYNEQFF
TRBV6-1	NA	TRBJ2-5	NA	TGTGCCAGCAGCCAAGGCGGCTCCTTGGAGACCCAGTACTTC	CASSQGGSLETQYF
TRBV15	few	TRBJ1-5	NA	TGTGCCACCAACGAGGGGAGCAATCAGCCCCAGCATTTT	CATNEGSNQPQHF
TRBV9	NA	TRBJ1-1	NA	TGTGCCAGCAGCGTAGCCCACAAGAACACTGAAGCTTTCTTT	CASSVAHKNTEAFF
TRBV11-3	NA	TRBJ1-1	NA	TGTGCCAGCAGCTTAGGTCAGCTGAACACTGAAGCTTTCTTT	CASSLGQLNTEAFF
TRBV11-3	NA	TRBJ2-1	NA	TGTGCCAGCAGCTTAGTGCCCCTCGATGAGCAGTTCTTC	CASSLVPLDEQFF
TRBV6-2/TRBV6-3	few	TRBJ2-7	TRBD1	TGTGCCAGCAGTCCCCCGAGGACAGGCGAGCAGTACTTC	CASSPPRTGEQYF
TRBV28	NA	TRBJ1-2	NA	TGTGCCAGCAGTTCAGGGTCAGACAACTATGGCTACACCTTC	CASSSGSDNYGYTF
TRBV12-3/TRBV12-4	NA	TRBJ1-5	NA	TGTGCCAGCAGCCCCGGTAGCAATCAGCCCCAGCATTTT	CASSPGSNQPQHF
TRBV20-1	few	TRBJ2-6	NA	TGCAGCCCCCTTGCGGGCAGGGGTCTCTCTGGGGCCAACGTCCTGACTTTC	CSPLAGRGLSGANVLTF
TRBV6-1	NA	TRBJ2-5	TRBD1	TGTGCCAGCAGATCCGACAGGGGGCGAGTTGGGTACCAAGAGACCCAGTACTTC	CASRSDRGRVGYQETQYF
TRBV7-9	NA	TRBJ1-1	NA	TGTGCCAGCAGCCCCCTAGGGGGGCTAAACACTGAAGCTTTCTTT	CASSPLGGLNTEAFF
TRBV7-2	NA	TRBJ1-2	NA	TGTGCCAGCAACTTAGAGGGATTTTACGGGCCTTACACCTTC	CASNLEGFYGPYTF
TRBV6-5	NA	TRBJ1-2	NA	TGTGCCAGCAGTTACGCGCCGACTTACTATGGCTACACCTTC	CASSYAPTYYGYTF
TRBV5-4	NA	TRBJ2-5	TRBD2	TGTGCCAGCAGCTCCCTAGCGGGGGCAGGAGAGACCCAGTACTTC	CASSSLAGAGETQYF
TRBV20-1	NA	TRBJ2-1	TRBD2	TGCAGTGCTAGAGGGGGACGGCCGGGACTAGCGGACCGCTCCTACAATGAGCAGTTCTTC	CSARGGRPGLADRSYNEQFF
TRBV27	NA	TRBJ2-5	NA	TGTGCCACCGCAGCCAGGACAGTACAAGAGACCCAGTACTTC	CATAARTVQETQYF
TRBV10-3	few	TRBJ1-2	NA	TGTGCCTCCGTAGGGGGTTACTATGGCTACACCTTC	CASVGGYYGYTF
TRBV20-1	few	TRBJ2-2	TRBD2	TGCAGTGCGGCCGGGACTACGAACACCGGGGAGCTGTTTTTT	CSAAGTTNTGELFF
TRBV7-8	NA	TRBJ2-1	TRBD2	TGTGCCAGCAGTCTCCGTAGGTCGACTAGCGGGAGGACTGAGCAGTTCTTC	CASSLRRSTSGRTEQFF
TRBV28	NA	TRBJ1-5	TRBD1	TGTGCCAGCAGACCCCCGGACAGGTTTAGCAATCAGCCCCAGCATTTT	CASRPPDRFSNQPQHF
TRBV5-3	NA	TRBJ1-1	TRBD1	TGTGCCAGAAGCCGGGACAGTCCTGAAGCTTTCTTT	CARSRDSPEAFF
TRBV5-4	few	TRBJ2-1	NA	TGTGCCAGCAGCTTGGGCTGGGACTTTGACAATGAGCAGTTCTTC	CASSLGWDFDNEQFF
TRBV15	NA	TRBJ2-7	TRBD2	TGTGCCACCAGCCCGGGGAGCGGGAGGGCCGTCGAGCAGTACTTC	CATSPGSGRAVEQYF
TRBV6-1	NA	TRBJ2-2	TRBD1	TGTGCCAGCAGATGGGACAGGGGGACCGGGGAGCTGTTTTTT	CASRWDRGTGELFF
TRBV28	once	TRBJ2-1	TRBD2	TGTGCCAGCAGTTTAGTGGTAGCGGGGACCAACAATGAGCAGTTCTTC	CASSLVVAGTNNEQFF
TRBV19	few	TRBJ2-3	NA	TGTGCCAGTAGCCCGGGGGGCCCCGTTACAGATACGCAGTATTTT	CASSPGGPVTDTQYF
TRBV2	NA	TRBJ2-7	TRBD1	TGTGCCAGCAGGAAGGGACAGGGGACTCTCTACGAGCAGTACTTC	CASRKGQGTLYEQYF
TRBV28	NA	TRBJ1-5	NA	TGTGCCAGCAGTCAGGGAACAACTCAGCCCCAGCATTTT	CASSQGTTQPQHF
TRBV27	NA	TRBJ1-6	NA	TGTGCCAGCAGTTCGGGGACTCTTAGCTCCTATAATTCACCCCTCCACTTT	CASSSGTLSSYNSPLHF
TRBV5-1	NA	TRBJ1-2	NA	TGCGCCAGCAGTCCCGAGTGGGCGGGGGGCTACACCTTC	CASSPEWAGGYTF
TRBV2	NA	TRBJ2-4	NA	TGTGCCAGCAGTGAAGCAGACATTCAGTACTTC	CASSEADIQYF
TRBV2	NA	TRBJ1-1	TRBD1	TGTGCCAGCGTTCAGGACCTTACAGGGGGAGAAGGTGAAGCTTTCTTT	CASVQDLTGGEGEAFF
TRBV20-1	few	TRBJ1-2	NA	TGCAGTGCTGGGGGGAACTATGGCTACACCTTC	CSAGGNYGYTF